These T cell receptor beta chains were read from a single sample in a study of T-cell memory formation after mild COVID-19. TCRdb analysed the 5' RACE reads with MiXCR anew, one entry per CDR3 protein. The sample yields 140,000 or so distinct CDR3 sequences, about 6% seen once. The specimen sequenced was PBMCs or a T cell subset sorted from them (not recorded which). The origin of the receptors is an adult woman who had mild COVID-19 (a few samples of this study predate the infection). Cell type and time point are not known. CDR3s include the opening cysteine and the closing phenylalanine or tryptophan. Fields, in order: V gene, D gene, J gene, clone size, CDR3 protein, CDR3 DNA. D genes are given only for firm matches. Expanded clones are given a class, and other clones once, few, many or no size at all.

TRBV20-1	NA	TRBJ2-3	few	CSAWGLGQPRNNTDTQYF	TGCAGTGCTTGGGGTCTTGGGCAGCCAAGGAATAACACAGATACGCAGTATTTT
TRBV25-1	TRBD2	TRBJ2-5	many	CASSEEEGLAGPKTQYF	TGTGCCAGCAGTGAAGAGGAAGGACTAGCGGGGCCAAAGACCCAGTACTTC
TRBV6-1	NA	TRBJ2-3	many	CASSIGVGTDTQYF	TGTGCCAGCAGCATAGGGGTTGGAACAGATACGCAGTATTTT
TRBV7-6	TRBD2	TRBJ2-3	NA	CASSSSLAGAGHTQYF	TGTGCCAGCAGCTCATCTCTAGCGGGGGCCGGGCATACGCAGTATTTT
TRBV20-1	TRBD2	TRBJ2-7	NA	CSARGGGGGSSYEQYF	TGCAGTGCTAGAGGCGGAGGCGGGGGAAGCTCCTACGAGCAGTACTTC
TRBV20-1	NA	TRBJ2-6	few	CSATSGGITGANVLTF	TGCAGTGCCACGAGTGGGGGGATAACTGGGGCCAACGTCCTGACTTTC